This entry concerns a single T cell receptor (beta chain). The record originates from a study of cytomegalovirus exposure and HLA in healthy donors. Germline loops: CDR1 MNHEY, CDR2 SVGAGI. The CDR3 is 15 residues long. V shed 7 bases and J 7 bases; nucleotides not matched to a gene: 9. With 60 Vbeta and 13 Jbeta primers, the PCR was carried out. The data were produced by immunoSEQ multiplex PCR, yet TCRdb's version contains in-frame clones alone and is incomplete. The repertoire holds about 140,000 clones, with around three quarters as singletons. The chain joins TRBV6-5 to TRBJ2-2, with 10 positions matching TRBD1. Sequenced: PBMCs. The clonotype was recovered from a woman aged 18-29 years in good health and CMV-seropositive. CDR3 sequence (DNA): TGTGCCAGCACCGGGGACAGGGGCAATTTCGGGGAGCTGTTTTTT. This translates into CASTGDRGNFGELFF.